A single sample gave rise to the 19 T cell receptor beta chains below, sequenced in a study of technical replicates of blood from several donors. Clones were sequenced by immunoSEQ multiplex PCR, and TCRdb holds only the in-frame ones, with some missing. The sample yields tens of thousands of clones, approximately 90% seen once. Input material: PBMCs. The source of these receptors is a human donor in good health. Some clones in this sample may be carry-over from other donors' samples.

J is TRBJ2-2 and V is TRBV5-1, with a tentative D call TRBD2 (6 bases). The CDR3 has 15 amino acids. The germline V and J ends were trimmed by 6 bases and 4 bases, with 16 bases remaining between them. Germline V gene lookup returns CDR1 SGHRS and CDR2 YFSETQ. The CDR3 is CASTITGTGTGELFF. DNA of the CDR3: TGCGCCAGCACCATCACCGGGACTGGCACCGGGGAGCTGTTTTTT.

The chain is built from TRBV5-1 and TRBJ2-7, with 8 bases matching TRBD2. The germline V gene has CDR1 SGHRS and CDR2 YFSETQ. Trimming removed 7 bases from V and 5 bases from J; junction bases left unmatched: 8. The CDR3 totals 13 residues. The CDR3 DNA sequence: TGCGCCAGCGGGGAGCGGGAGAGCCACGAGCAGTACTTC. Residues: CASGERESHEQYF.

CDR3 bases: TGTGCCAGCAGCCCCAAGCCCCTTGGAGTGGGACAGGGGTCGTCTGAGCAGTTCTTC. It codes for CASSPKPLGVGQGSSEQFF. The V call is TRBV7-8, the J call TRBJ2-1; 10 positions agree with TRBD1. V was pared by 5 bases and J by 9 bases, with 22 bases of the junction left unmatched. The CDR3 length is 19 residues. In germline, CDR1 is SGHVS, CDR2 FQNEAQ.

The chain links TRBV9 to TRBJ2-7; the D is unclear. Germline V gene sequence: CDR1 SGDLS, CDR2 YYNGEE. V shed 4 bases and J shed 0 bases, with 11 bases lying between them. The CDR3 contains 14 residues. CDR3 nucleotide sequence: TGTGCCAGCAGCCTCAACTTATTCTCCTACGAGCAGTACTTC. Translation: CASSLNLFSYEQYF.

The chain carries TRBV7-9 and TRBJ2-5, with a weak D call TRBD2 (6 bases). The CDR3 has 15 residues. Trimming took off 2 bases at V and 0 bases at J, with 10 bases between the two ends. CDR1 and CDR2 (germline): SEHNR, FQNEAQ (reference sequence). The CDR3 loop is CASSLYRTNQETQYF. DNA of the CDR3: TGTGCCAGCAGCTTATATAGGACTAACCAAGAGACCCAGTACTTC.

J is TRBJ2-7 and V is TRBV6-5, with TRBD1 matching over 9 bases. Per the germline V gene, CDR1 is MNHEY and CDR2 is SVGAGI. V shed 4 bases and J 6 bases; nucleotides not matched to a gene: 7. The CDR3 has 14 amino acids. CDR3 residues: CASSSTGTGTEQYF. The CDR3 coding sequence is TGTGCCAGCAGTTCCACCGGGACAGGGACCGAGCAGTACTTC.

The genes are TRBV15 and TRBJ2-7; 10 bases are shared with TRBD1. Unmatched junction bases numbered 6, after V lost 5 bases and J lost 5 bases. The germline CDR1 and CDR2 sequences are LNHNV and YYDKDF (reference sequence). This CDR3 region has 14 residues. In DNA form, the CDR3 reads TGTGCCACCAGCCGGGGACAGGGGTTCGACGAGCAGTACTTC. It encodes CATSRGQGFDEQYF. Supplemented by reference TRBV15 and TRBJ2-7, the full variable domain reads DAMVIQNPRYQVTQFGKPVTLSCSQTLNHNVMYWYQQKSSQAPKLLFHYYDKDFNNEADTPDNFQSRRPNTSFCFLDIRSPGLGDTAMYLCATSRGQGFDEQYFGPGTRLTVT.

The J gene is TRBJ1-4, the V gene TRBV7-9, with D maybe TRBD1 (6 bases). Germline CDR1 is SEHNR and CDR2 is FQNEAQ (reference sequence). V was shortened by 1 base and J by 8 bases, with 8 bases between the two germline ends. The CDR3 covers 13 residues. For the CDR3, the DNA is TGTGCCAGCAGCTTAGGGGGGCAGGAAAAACTGTTTTTT. Translating gives CASSLGGQEKLFF.

V and J are TRBV20-1 and TRBJ2-5; D is unresolved. Trimming removed 3 bases at V and 5 bases at J, with 4 bases between. The CDR3 has 10 amino acids. Germline assignment: CDR1 DFQATT and CDR2 SNEGSKA (reference sequence). The CDR3 DNA is TGCAGTGCTAGGGAGGAGACCCAGTACTTC. Translation gives CSAREETQYF.

This chain connects TRBV4-3 to TRBJ1-1; possible D gene TRBD1, 5 bases. The CDR3 is made up of 15 amino acids. Germline values: CDR1 LGHNA, CDR2 YSLEER. Trimming removed 1 base from V and 10 bases from J, with 19 bases in between. CDR3 protein: CASSQVGEGPLGAFF. The CDR3 bases are TGCGCCAGCAGCCAAGTCGGGGAGGGGCCTCTTGGAGCTTTCTTT.

The CDR3 here is CASSDRTDYEQYF. CDR3 DNA sequence: TGCGCCAGCAGCGACCGGACAGACTACGAGCAGTACTTC. The gene calls are TRBV4-3 and TRBJ2-7; D is perhaps TRBD1 (6 bases). Trimming took off 5 bases at V and 3 bases at J, with 11 bases between the two ends. The CDR3 sequence is 13 residues long. CDR1 LGHNA and CDR2 YSLEER come from the germline V gene.

The CDR3 loop reads CAWSVIMNTEAFF. DNA of the CDR3: TGTGCCTGGAGTGTAATCATGAACACTGAAGCTTTCTTT. The rearrangement links TRBV30 to TRBJ1-1; no firm D call. Trimming took off 0 bases at V and 0 bases at J, with 5 bases between the two ends. The CDR3 runs 13 residues. Germline-derived CDR1 and CDR2 are GTSNPN and SVGIG (reference sequence).

This clone was seen just once. This chain's CDR3 is CASSTGGGYTF. DNA for the CDR3: TGTGCCAGCAGTACAGGTGGTGGCTACACCTTC. The genes are TRBV6-1 and TRBJ1-2; a possible D gene is TRBD1 (5 bases). The germline V gene encodes CDR1 MNHNS and CDR2 SASEGT. The V end lost 5 bases, the J end lost 7 bases, and 8 bases lay between the germline ends. The CDR3 is 11 residues long.

The chain employs TRBV2 and TRBJ2-5; 11 bases match TRBD1. The CDR3 consists of 13 residues. Unmatched junction bases numbered 4, after V lost 8 bases and J lost 5 bases. Germline V gene lookup returns CDR1 SNHLY and CDR2 FYNNEI. Here the CDR3 reads CASGQGARETQYF. The CDR3 coding sequence is TGTGCCAGCGGACAGGGGGCGCGGGAGACCCAGTACTTC.

The J gene is TRBJ2-2, the V gene TRBV11-3; D is possibly TRBD2 (7 bases). This CDR3 has 16 amino acids. The germline V and J ends were trimmed by 2 bases and 2 bases, with 12 bases remaining between them. CDR1 is SGHNT and CDR2 is YENEEA in the germline V gene. The CDR3 nucleotides are TGTGCCAGCAGCTTACTCGGCGGGGGCAACACCGGGGAGCTGTTTTTT. This encodes CASSLLGGGNTGELFF.

The chain combines TRBV7-9 with TRBJ2-7; perhaps TRBD2 as D (5 bases). With 1 base removed from V and 6 bases from J, the gap between germline ends came to 10 bases. The CDR3 is 13 amino acids. CDR1 is SEHNR, CDR2 FQNEAQ, per germline (reference sequence). The CDR3 DNA reads TGTGCCAGCAGCTTAGGTTCCGGGGTCGAGCAGTACTTC. Amino acids: CASSLGSGVEQYF.

The chain employs TRBV4-1 and TRBJ2-5, with D tentatively TRBD2 (5 bases). CDR1 and CDR2 (germline): MGHRA, YSYEKL. The CDR3 sequence is 15 residues long. V was pared by 0 bases and J by 2 bases, with 10 bases between. The CDR3 here is CASSQDFLAQETQYF. The CDR3 DNA follows: TGCGCCAGCAGCCAAGATTTCCTAGCTCAAGAGACCCAGTACTTC.

This chain links TRBV7-9 with TRBJ2-7; tentative D call: TRBD1 (6 bases). This CDR3 is 13 amino acids long. CDR1 SEHNR and CDR2 FQNEAQ come from the germline V gene (reference sequence). Trimming pared 7 bases from V and 1 base from J, leaving 11 bases between. The CDR3 is CASIPRGSYEQYF. CDR3 sequence (DNA): TGTGCCAGCATCCCCAGGGGATCCTACGAGCAGTACTTC.

This clone was seen just once. The chain is built from TRBV2 and TRBJ1-2; 9 nucleotides match TRBD1. The CDR3 length is 13 residues. Per the germline V gene, CDR1 is SNHLY and CDR2 is FYNNEI. Trimming cost V 6 bases and J 8 bases; bases outside gene matches: 7. CDR3 protein: CASSRDRENGYTF. CDR3 DNA: TGTGCCAGCAGCCGGGACAGGGAGAACGGCTACACCTTC.